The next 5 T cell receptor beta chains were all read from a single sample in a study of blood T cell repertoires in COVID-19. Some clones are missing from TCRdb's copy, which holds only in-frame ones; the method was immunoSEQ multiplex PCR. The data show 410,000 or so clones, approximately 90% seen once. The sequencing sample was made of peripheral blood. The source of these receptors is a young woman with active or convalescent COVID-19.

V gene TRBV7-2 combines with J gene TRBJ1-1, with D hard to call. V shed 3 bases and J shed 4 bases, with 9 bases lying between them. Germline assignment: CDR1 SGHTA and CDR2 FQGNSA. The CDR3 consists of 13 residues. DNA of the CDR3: TGTGCCAGCAGCTTGCCGCCGGGCACTGAAGCTTTCTTT. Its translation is CASSLPPGTEAFF. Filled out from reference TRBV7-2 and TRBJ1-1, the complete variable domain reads GAGVSQSPSNKVTEKGKDVELRCDPISGHTALYWYRQSLGQGLEFLIYFQGNSAPDKSGLPSDRFSAERTGGSVSTLTIQRTQQEDSAVYLCASSLPPGTEAFFGQGTRLTVV.

The CDR3 is CASSPSDRKSSYEQYF. The DNA of the CDR3 is TGTGCCAGCTCACCATCGGACAGGAAATCGTCCTACGAGCAGTACTTC. This chain links TRBV18 with TRBJ2-7; 7 nucleotides agree with TRBD1. The CDR3 has 16 amino acids. Per germline, CDR1 KGHSH and CDR2 LQKENI. V was clipped by 2 bases and J by 1 base; unmatched bases: 8.

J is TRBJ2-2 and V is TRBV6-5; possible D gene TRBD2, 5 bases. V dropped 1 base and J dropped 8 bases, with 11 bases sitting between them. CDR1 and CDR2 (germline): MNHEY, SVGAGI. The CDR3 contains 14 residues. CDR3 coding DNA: TGTGCCAGCAGTTACTTGATTTCGGGGGGGGAGCTGTTTTTT. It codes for CASSYLISGGELFF.

This CDR3 reads CASSARTGGANQPQHF. The CDR3 bases are TGTGCCAGCAGCGCCCGGACAGGAGGGGCCAATCAGCCCCAGCATTTT. The chain has TRBV21-1 and TRBJ1-5; TRBD1 is taken as the D call from the table, unchecked against the DNA. TRBV21-1 is reported as a pseudogene. The CDR3 length is 16 residues.

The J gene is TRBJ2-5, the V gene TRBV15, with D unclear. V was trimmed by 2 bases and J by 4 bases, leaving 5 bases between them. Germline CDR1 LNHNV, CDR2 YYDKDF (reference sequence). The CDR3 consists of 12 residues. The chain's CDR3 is CATSRSSETQYF. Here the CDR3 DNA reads TGTGCCACCAGCAGATCCTCAGAGACCCAGTACTTC.